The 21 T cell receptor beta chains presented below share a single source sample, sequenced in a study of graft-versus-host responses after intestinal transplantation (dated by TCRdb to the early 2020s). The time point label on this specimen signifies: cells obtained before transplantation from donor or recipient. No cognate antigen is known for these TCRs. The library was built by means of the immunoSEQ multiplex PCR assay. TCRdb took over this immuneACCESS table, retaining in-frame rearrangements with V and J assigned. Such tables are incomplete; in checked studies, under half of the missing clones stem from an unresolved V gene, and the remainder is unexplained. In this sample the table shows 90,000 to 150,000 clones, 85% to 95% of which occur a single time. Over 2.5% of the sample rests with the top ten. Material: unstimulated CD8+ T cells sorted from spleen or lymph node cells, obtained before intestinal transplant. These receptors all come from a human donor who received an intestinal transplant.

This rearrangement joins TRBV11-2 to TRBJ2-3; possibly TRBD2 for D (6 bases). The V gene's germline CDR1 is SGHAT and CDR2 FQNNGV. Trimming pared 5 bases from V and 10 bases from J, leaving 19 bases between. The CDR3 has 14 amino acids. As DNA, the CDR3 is TGTGCCAGCAGCCCCCCAACGGGAGAGAGATCGCAGTATTTT. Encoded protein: CASSPPTGERSQYF.

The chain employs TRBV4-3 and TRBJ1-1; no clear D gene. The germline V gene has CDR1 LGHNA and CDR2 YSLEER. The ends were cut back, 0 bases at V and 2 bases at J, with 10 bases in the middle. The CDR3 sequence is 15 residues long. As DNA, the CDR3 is TGCGCCAGCAGCCAAGAAGCTGATTCAAACACTGAAGCTTTCTTT. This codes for CASSQEADSNTEAFF.

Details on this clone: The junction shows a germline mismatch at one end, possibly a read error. Here the CDR3 reads CASSQDQEGYF. The DNA of the CDR3 is TGCGCCAGCAGCCAAGATCAGGAGGGATACTTC. The chain couples TRBV4-1 to TRBJ1-2; D gene ambiguous. This CDR3 has 11 amino acids. From germline, CDR1 is MGHRA and CDR2 YSYEKL.

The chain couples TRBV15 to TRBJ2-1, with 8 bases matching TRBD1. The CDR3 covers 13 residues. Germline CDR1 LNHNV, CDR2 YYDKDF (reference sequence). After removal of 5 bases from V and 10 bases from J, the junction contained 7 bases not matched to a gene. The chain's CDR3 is CATSGRGRWEQFF. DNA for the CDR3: TGTGCCACCAGCGGCAGGGGGCGTTGGGAGCAGTTCTTC.

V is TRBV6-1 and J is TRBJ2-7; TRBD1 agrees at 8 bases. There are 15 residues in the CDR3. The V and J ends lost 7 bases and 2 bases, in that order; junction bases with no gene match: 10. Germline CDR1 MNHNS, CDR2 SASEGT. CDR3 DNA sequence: TGTGCCAGCACCTCAAAGGGGACAGGCGCCTACGAGCAGTACTTC. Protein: CASTSKGTGAYEQYF.

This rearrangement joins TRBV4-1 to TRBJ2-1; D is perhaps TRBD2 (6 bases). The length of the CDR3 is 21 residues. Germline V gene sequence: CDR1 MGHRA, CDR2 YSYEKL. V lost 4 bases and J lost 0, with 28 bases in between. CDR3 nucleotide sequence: TGCGCCAGCAGCCCCCGAGGGGCTAGCGCCGGAGGTCCCAGCTCCTACAATGAGCAGTTCTTC. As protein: CASSPRGASAGGPSSYNEQFF.

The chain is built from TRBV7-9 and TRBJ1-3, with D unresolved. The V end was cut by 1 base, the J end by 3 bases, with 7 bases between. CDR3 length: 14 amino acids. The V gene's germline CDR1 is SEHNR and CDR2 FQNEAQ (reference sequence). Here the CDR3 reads CASSLVGRGNTIYF. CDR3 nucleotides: TGTGCCAGCAGCTTAGTTGGCCGTGGAAACACCATATATTTT.

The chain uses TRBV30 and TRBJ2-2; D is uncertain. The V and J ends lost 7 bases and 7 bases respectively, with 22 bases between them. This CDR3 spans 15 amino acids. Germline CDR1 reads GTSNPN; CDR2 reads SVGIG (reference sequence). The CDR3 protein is CAYNTRLGMGGELFF. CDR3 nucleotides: TGTGCCTACAACACGCGATTGGGTATGGGCGGGGAGCTGTTTTTT.

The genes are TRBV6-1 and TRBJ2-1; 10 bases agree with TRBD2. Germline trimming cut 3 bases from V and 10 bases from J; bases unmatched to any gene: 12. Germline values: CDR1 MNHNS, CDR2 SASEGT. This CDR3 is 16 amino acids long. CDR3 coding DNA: TGTGCCAGCAGTGAGGCAATAGCGGGAGGCCTGGGCGAGCAGTTCTTC. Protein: CASSEAIAGGLGEQFF.

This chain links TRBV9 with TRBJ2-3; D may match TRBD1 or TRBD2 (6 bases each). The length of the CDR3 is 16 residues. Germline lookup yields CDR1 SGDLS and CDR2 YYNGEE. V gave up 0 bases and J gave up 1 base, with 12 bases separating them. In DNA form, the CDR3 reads TGTGCCAGCAGCGTAGAGTGGGGGGCGGGCACAGATACGCAGTATTTT. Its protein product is CASSVEWGAGTDTQYF.

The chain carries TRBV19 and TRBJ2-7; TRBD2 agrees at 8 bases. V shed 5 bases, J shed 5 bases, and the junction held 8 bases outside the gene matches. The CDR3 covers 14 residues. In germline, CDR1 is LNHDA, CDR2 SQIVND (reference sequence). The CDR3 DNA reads TGTGCCAGTAGTCCTGGACTAGCCCGGAACGAGCAGTACTTC. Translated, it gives CASSPGLARNEQYF.

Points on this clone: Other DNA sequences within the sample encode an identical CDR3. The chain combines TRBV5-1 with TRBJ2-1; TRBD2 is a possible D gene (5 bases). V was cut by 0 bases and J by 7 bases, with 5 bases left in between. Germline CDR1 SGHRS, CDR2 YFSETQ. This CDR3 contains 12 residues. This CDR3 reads CASSLAGNEQFF. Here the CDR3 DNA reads TGCGCCAGCAGCTTGGCGGGGAATGAGCAGTTCTTC. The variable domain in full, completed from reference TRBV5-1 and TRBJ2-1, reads KAGVTQTPRYLIKTRGQQVTLSCSPISGHRSVSWYQQTPGQGLQFLFEYFSETQRNKGNFPGRFSGRQFSNSRSEMNVSTLELGDSALYLCASSLAGNEQFFGPGTRLTVL.

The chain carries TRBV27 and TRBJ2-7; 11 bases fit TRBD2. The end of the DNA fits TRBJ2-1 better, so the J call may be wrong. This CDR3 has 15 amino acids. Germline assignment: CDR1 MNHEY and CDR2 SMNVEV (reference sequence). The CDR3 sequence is CASSPGTSGYNEQFF. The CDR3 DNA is TGTGCCAGCAGCCCCGGGACTAGCGGCTACAATGAGCAGTTCTTC.

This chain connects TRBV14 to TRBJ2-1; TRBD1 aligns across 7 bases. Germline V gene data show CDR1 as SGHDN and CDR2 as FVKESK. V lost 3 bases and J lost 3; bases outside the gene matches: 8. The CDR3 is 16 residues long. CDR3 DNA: TGTGCCAGCAGCCAGCCAACAGGGGTTGGCTACAATGAGCAGTTCTTC. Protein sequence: CASSQPTGVGYNEQFF.

In DNA, the CDR3 is TGTGCCAGCTGCACAGAGAATCAAGAGACCCAGTACTTC. Encoded protein: CASCTENQETQYF. V gene TRBV7-8 combines with J gene TRBJ2-5, with D unclear. This CDR3 comprises 13 residues. V dropped 8 bases and J dropped 2 bases, with 12 bases sitting between them. Germline V gene data show CDR1 as SGHVS and CDR2 as FQNEAQ.

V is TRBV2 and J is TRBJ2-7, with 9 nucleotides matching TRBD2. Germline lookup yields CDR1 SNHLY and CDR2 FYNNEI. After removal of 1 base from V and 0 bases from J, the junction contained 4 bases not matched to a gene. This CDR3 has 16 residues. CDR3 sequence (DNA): TGTGCCAGCAGTGAAGGTAGTAGCGGGAGCTCCTACGAGCAGTACTTC. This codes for CASSEGSSGSSYEQYF.

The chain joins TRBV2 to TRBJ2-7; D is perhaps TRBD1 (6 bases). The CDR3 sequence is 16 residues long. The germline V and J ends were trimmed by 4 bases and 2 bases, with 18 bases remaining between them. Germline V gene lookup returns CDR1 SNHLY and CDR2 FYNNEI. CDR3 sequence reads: CASSGGLVRGPYEQYF. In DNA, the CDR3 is TGTGCCAGCAGTGGGGGGCTCGTCAGGGGACCCTACGAGCAGTACTTC.

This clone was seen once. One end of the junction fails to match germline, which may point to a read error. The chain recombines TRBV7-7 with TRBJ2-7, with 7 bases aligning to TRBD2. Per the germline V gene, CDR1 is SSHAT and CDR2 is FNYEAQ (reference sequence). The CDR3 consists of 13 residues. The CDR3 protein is CASSSEGGSEQYF. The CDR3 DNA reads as TGTGCTAGCAGCTCTGAGGGCGGGAGCGAGCAGTACTTC.

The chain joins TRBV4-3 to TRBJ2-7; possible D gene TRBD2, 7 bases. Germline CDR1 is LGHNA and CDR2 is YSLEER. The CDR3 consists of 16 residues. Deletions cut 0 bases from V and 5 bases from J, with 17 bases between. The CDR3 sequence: CASSQDSWGGTNEQYF. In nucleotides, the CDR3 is TGCGCCAGCAGCCAAGATTCGTGGGGGGGCACAAACGAGCAGTACTTC.

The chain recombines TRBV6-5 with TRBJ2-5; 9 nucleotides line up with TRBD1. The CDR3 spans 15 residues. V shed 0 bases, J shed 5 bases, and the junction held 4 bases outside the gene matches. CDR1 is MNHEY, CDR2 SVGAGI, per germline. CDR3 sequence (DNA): TGTGCCAGCAGTTACTCTACAGGGGGCTGGGAGACCCAGTACTTC. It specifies CASSYSTGGWETQYF.

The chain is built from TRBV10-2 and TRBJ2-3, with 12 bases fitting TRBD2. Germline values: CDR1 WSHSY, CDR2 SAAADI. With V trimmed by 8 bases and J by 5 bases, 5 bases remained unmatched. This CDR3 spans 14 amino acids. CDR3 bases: TGCGCCAGCCAAGGACTAGCGGGATTAGATACGCAGTATTTT. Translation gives CASQGLAGLDTQYF.